One and the same sample provided the 28 T cell receptor beta chains below, sequenced in a study of T-cell memory formation after mild COVID-19 (dated by TCRdb to the early 2020s). Library preparation employed 5' RACE. Sequencing instrument: Illumina NovaSeq 6000. TCRdb applied fastp at Q25 and MiXCR to the public reads, then kept only in-frame beta chains. Rows are combined by CDR3 protein, so each entry shows the most common genes and DNA. The sample table contains tens of thousands of distinct CDR3 sequences; only one count was recorded for approximately 15% of them. 30% to 35% of the sample belongs to the ten largest clones. Material: PBMCs or a T cell subset sorted from them (not recorded which). The receptor source for this set is an adult woman who had mild COVID-19 (a few samples of this study predate the infection). The sample titles of this study are shuffled in the database, so cell type and time point are left out; the donor was told from shared clones.

This clonotype was recorded many times. The V gene is TRBV7-6, the J gene TRBJ2-3; possible D gene TRBD2, 6 bases. The germline CDR1 and CDR2 sequences are SGHVS and FNYEAQ. The CDR3 consists of 15 residues. The germline V and J ends were trimmed by 1 base and 5 bases, with 13 bases remaining between them. The CDR3 DNA sequence: TGTGCCAGCAGCTTAGATGGCCAGGGAGGAGATACGCAGTATTTT. Its protein product is CASSLDGQGGDTQYF.

This sequence joins TRBV4-1 and TRBJ1-6; possible D gene TRBD1, 6 bases. V gave up 1 base and J gave up 9 bases, with 16 bases separating them. This CDR3 spans 16 amino acids. In germline, CDR1 is MGHRA, CDR2 YSYEKL. The CDR3 loop reads CASSQGQGILGSPLHF. The CDR3 bases are TGCGCCAGCAGCCAAGGTCAGGGGATTCTTGGTTCACCCCTCCACTTT.

V usage is TRBV9 and J usage is TRBJ2-1, with D possibly matching TRBD2 (5 bases). The CDR3 runs 14 residues. The germline CDR1 and CDR2 sequences are SGDLS and YYNGEE. V was cut by 2 bases and J by 4 bases, with 10 bases left in between. As DNA, the CDR3 is TGTGCCAGCAGCGTTAGCGATCAATACAATGAGCAGTTCTTC. Its protein is CASSVSDQYNEQFF.

This clonotype was recorded a few times. This rearrangement joins TRBV7-9 to TRBJ2-5; TRBD2 matches at 9 bases. The CDR3 contains 16 residues. V shed 3 bases and J 4 bases; nucleotides not matched to a gene: 9. Per germline, CDR1 SEHNR and CDR2 FQNEAQ (reference sequence). The CDR3 sequence is CASSFPASGDGETQYF. The CDR3 DNA reads as TGTGCCAGCAGCTTTCCAGCTAGCGGGGATGGAGAGACCCAGTACTTC.

The chain carries TRBV15 and TRBJ2-1; D is perhaps TRBD1 (6 bases). The CDR3 covers 14 residues. Deletions cut 7 bases from V and 3 bases from J, with 13 bases between. Looked up from germline, CDR1 is LNHNV and CDR2 is YYDKDF (reference sequence). In nucleotides, the CDR3 is TGTGCCACCAAAGAGGGGGTTGGCTACAATGAGCAGTTCTTC. This translates into CATKEGVGYNEQFF.

This chain uses TRBV5-1 with TRBJ1-2; 8 bases map to TRBD1. The germline V gene has CDR1 SGHRS and CDR2 YFSETQ. The ends lost 0 bases at V and 4 bases at J; junction bases unmatched: 8. The CDR3 is 16 amino acids. The CDR3 loop is CASSLEAGGRGYGYTF. CDR3 DNA: TGCGCCAGCAGCTTGGAGGCAGGGGGCAGAGGCTATGGCTACACCTTC.

The chain is built from TRBV7-9 and TRBJ1-1; D unresolved. Germline assignment: CDR1 SEHNR and CDR2 FQNEAQ (reference sequence). This CDR3 is 14 amino acids long. V was cut by 3 bases and J by 3 bases, with 11 bases left in between. The CDR3, as DNA: TGTGCCAGCAGCTTCAGCGGCGGGGACACTGAAGCTTTCTTT. It codes for CASSFSGGDTEAFF.

The chain has TRBV29-1 and TRBJ2-7, with 9 bases lining up with TRBD2. The V gene end was trimmed by 6 bases and the J gene end by 5 bases; junction bases not matched to a gene: 5. Germline CDR1 and CDR2: SQVTM and ANQGSEA. The CDR3 is 12 amino acids. The CDR3 loop is CSVVAGAHEQYF. Written as DNA, the CDR3 is TGCAGCGTCGTAGCGGGAGCTCACGAGCAGTACTTC.

The chain is built from TRBV6-5 and TRBJ1-5; 7 nucleotides align to TRBD1. The J segment lost 5 bases and the V segment lost 6 bases, leaving 7 bases of the junction unmatched. This CDR3 has 14 residues. Per the germline V gene, CDR1 is MNHEY and CDR2 is SVGAGI. The DNA for the CDR3 is TGTGCCAGCAGACCTAGGACAGGCGATCAGCCCCAGCATTTT. Its protein is CASRPRTGDQPQHF.

The rearrangement joins TRBV6-5 to TRBJ2-5; possibly TRBD1 for D (5 bases). CDR1 MNHEY and CDR2 SVGAGI come from the germline V gene. The CDR3 totals 16 residues. The V end lost 5 bases, the J end lost 0 bases, and 16 bases lay between the germline ends. CDR3 in amino acids: CASSPSQALYQETQYF. CDR3 sequence (DNA): TGTGCCAGCAGTCCATCACAGGCCCTGTACCAAGAGACCCAGTACTTC.

The chain links TRBV5-1 to TRBJ2-1; 7 bases map to TRBD2. Germline-derived CDR1 and CDR2 are SGHRS and YFSETQ. After removal of 0 bases from V and 8 bases from J, the junction contained 2 bases not matched to a gene. CDR3 length equals 13 residues. The CDR3 sequence is CASSLGGGDEQFF. DNA of the CDR3: TGCGCCAGCAGCTTGGGGGGAGGGGATGAGCAGTTCTTC. Full variable domain (outside the CDR3, taken from reference TRBV5-1 and TRBJ2-1): KAGVTQTPRYLIKTRGQQVTLSCSPISGHRSVSWYQQTPGQGLQFLFEYFSETQRNKGNFPGRFSGRQFSNSRSEMNVSTLELGDSALYLCASSLGGGDEQFFGPGTRLTVL.

This clonotype was seen a few times. The rearrangement uses TRBV12-3 or TRBV12-4 and TRBJ1-1, with D hard to call. The germline V and J ends were trimmed by 3 bases and 5 bases, with 10 bases remaining between them. This CDR3 has 13 residues. The CDR3 loop reads CASSFGRITEAFF. The CDR3 nucleotides read TGTGCCAGCAGTTTCGGACGGATAACTGAAGCTTTCTTT.

The chain carries TRBV11-2 and TRBJ2-1, with D maybe TRBD2 (6 bases). This CDR3 is 15 amino acids long. Germline V CDR1 and CDR2: SGHAT, FQNNGV. V was cut by 1 base and J by 7 bases, with 14 bases left in between. The CDR3 region is CASSLVWRGRNEQFF. As DNA, the CDR3 is TGTGCCAGCAGCTTAGTATGGAGGGGCAGGAATGAGCAGTTCTTC.

This chain links TRBV7-9 with TRBJ2-1; 8 bases map to TRBD2. Germline values: CDR1 SEHNR, CDR2 FQNEAQ (reference sequence). With V trimmed by 4 bases and J by 3 bases, 14 bases remained unmatched. The CDR3 spans 18 residues. The chain's CDR3 is CASSSPNLLAAVYNEQFF. The DNA of the CDR3 is TGTGCCAGCAGCTCCCCGAATCTACTAGCGGCCGTCTACAATGAGCAGTTCTTC.

This clonotype appeared a few times. V and J are TRBV5-1 and TRBJ2-7; D not resolved. Germline V gene data show CDR1 as SGHRS and CDR2 as YFSETQ. With 0 bases removed from V and 1 base from J, the gap between germline ends came to 11 bases. The CDR3 has 15 residues. The CDR3 spells CASSLDKAPSYEQYF. The CDR3 nucleotides are TGCGCCAGCAGCTTGGATAAGGCACCATCCTACGAGCAGTACTTC.

This clonotype has only a few counts. The V call is TRBV30, the J call TRBJ1-4; D is undetermined. With 3 bases removed from V and 0 bases from J, the gap between germline ends came to 8 bases. Germline CDR1 GTSNPN, CDR2 SVGIG (reference sequence). This CDR3 has 14 amino acids. CDR3 bases: TGTGCCTGGAGCCGATTAGCAACTAATGAAAAACTGTTTTTT. Encoded protein: CAWSRLATNEKLFF.

This clonotype turned up a few times. This chain connects TRBV11-2 to TRBJ2-3, with D unresolved. CDR1 SGHAT and CDR2 FQNNGV come from the germline V gene. This CDR3 comprises 12 residues. Trimming pared 5 bases from V and 2 bases from J, leaving 5 bases between. The DNA of the CDR3 is TGTGCCAGCAGCCCGGACACAGATACGCAGTATTTT. Translated, it gives CASSPDTDTQYF.

This clonotype appeared a single time. The V call is TRBV24-1, the J call TRBJ2-7; D possibly corresponds to TRBD2 (6 bases). Germline lookup yields CDR1 KGHDR and CDR2 SFDVKD. The CDR3 runs 13 residues. Trimming left V 0 bases short and J 4 bases short, with 6 bases between. This CDR3 reads CATSDLRGYEQYF. The DNA of the CDR3 is TGTGCCACCAGTGATTTGCGGGGGTACGAGCAGTACTTC.

This clonotype showed up just a few times. The CDR3 loop reads CASTNRRGTSTDTQYF. As DNA, the CDR3 is TGTGCCAGCACTAACCGGCGGGGGACGAGCACAGATACGCAGTATTTT. The rearrangement uses TRBV21-1 and TRBJ2-3; the table's TRBD1 call for D was not verified on the DNA. TRBV21-1 counts as a pseudogene. This CDR3 comprises 16 residues.

The rearrangement joins TRBV4-3 to TRBJ2-3, with D tentatively TRBD1 or TRBD2 (5 bases each). The CDR3 extends over 14 amino acids. Germline CDR1 reads LGHNA; CDR2 reads YSLEER. Trimming removed 3 bases at V and 1 base at J, with 8 bases between. The CDR3 region has the DNA TGCGCCAGCAGCCAGGGGGTCGGCACAGATACGCAGTATTTT. It codes for CASSQGVGTDTQYF.

The chain combines TRBV4-1 with TRBJ2-7, with 7 bases that match TRBD2. V trimming: 0 bases; J trimming: 2 bases; junction bases outside the gene matches: 4. CDR1 and CDR2 from the germline V gene are MGHRA and YSYEKL. CDR3 length: 15 residues. As DNA, the CDR3 is TGCGCCAGCAGCCAAGAGCGGGAGAGTCCCTACGAGCAGTACTTC. Protein product: CASSQERESPYEQYF.

DNA of the CDR3: TGTGCCAGCAGTTTAGCAGACGGGAGAGGAACCGGGGAGCTGTTTTTT. It codes for CASSLADGRGTGELFF. The rearrangement uses TRBV12-3 or TRBV12-4 and TRBJ2-2, with D possibly matching TRBD2 (6 bases). Between the trimmed V and J ends, which lost 0 bases and 5 bases, there was a span of 13 bases. This CDR3 spans 16 amino acids.

This clonotype was seen a few times. CDR3 DNA: TGCGCCAGCAGCAGGGGAGGTTCTGGAGAGCAGTTCTTC. Amino acid sequence: CASSRGGSGEQFF. The chain combines TRBV5-1 with TRBJ2-1; possible D gene TRBD2, 6 bases. In germline, CDR1 is SGHRS, CDR2 YFSETQ. V was shortened by 4 bases and J by 10 bases, with 15 bases between the two germline ends. The CDR3 totals 13 residues.

V and J are TRBV5-8 and TRBJ2-7, with a weak D call TRBD1 (6 bases). CDR3 length: 13 amino acids. V gave up 4 bases and J gave up 3 bases, with 11 bases separating them. Germline V gene data show CDR1 as SGHTS and CDR2 as YDEGEE. CDR3 DNA sequence: TGTGCCAGCAGCCCGGACAGATACTACGAGCAGTACTTC. This codes for CASSPDRYYEQYF.

This clonotype was counted a few times. At one boundary the junction diverges from the germline segment, which might be a read error. The chain is built from TRBV11-2 and TRBJ2-7; possible D gene TRBD1, 5 bases. Germline CDR1 and CDR2: SGHAT and FQNNGV. This CDR3 has 15 amino acids. CDR3 sequence: CASSLDSLITYEQYF. The CDR3 DNA is TGTGCCAGCAGCCTAGACAGTCTGATTACCTACGAGCAGTACTTC.

The rearrangement joins TRBV20-1 to TRBJ2-3; weak D call: TRBD2 (6 bases). V was trimmed by 6 bases and J by 1 base, leaving 17 bases between them. Looked up from germline, CDR1 is DFQATT and CDR2 is SNEGSKA (reference sequence). The CDR3 totals 15 residues. This CDR3 is CSAPPNPGGTDTQYF. In nucleotides, the CDR3 is TGCAGTGCCCCCCCCAACCCGGGGGGCACAGATACGCAGTATTTT.

This clonotype was recorded a few times. The V call is TRBV9, the J call TRBJ2-3; D perhaps matches TRBD2 (5 bases). This CDR3 comprises 16 residues. The ends were cut back, 3 bases at V and 0 bases at J, with 14 bases in the middle. Germline loops: CDR1 SGDLS, CDR2 YYNGEE. Here the CDR3 DNA reads TGTGCCAGCAGCGCCTCTCGGACTGACAGCACAGATACGCAGTATTTT. Protein: CASSASRTDSTDTQYF.

This clonotype has a handful of counts. V usage is TRBV4-1 and J usage is TRBJ1-1, with a weak D call TRBD1 (5 bases). V was clipped by 1 base and J by 1 base, with 10 bases between them. CDR1 and CDR2 (germline): MGHRA, YSYEKL. The CDR3 is made up of 15 amino acids. CDR3 residues: CASSQVGQANTEAFF. The CDR3 coding sequence is TGCGCCAGCAGCCAAGTTGGACAAGCGAACACTGAAGCTTTCTTT.